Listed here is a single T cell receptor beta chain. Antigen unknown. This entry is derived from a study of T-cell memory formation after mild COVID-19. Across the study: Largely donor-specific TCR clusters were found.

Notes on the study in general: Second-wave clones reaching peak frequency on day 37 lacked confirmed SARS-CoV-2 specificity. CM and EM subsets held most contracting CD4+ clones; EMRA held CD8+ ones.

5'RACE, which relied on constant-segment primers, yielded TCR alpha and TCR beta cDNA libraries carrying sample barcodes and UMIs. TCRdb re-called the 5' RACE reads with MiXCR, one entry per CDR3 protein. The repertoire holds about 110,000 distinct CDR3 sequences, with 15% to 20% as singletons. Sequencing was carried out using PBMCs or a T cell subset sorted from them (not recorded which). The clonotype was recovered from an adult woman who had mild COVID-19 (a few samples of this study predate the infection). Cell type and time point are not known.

Here the CDR3 reads CSAQSLHEQFF. DNA of the CDR3: TGCAGCGCCCAATCTCTCCATGAGCAGTTCTTC. The chain recombines TRBV29-1 with TRBJ2-1; D is ambiguous. V shed 7 bases and J shed 8 bases, with 12 bases lying between them. Germline CDR1 reads SQVTM; CDR2 reads ANQGSEA. This CDR3 spans 11 amino acids.